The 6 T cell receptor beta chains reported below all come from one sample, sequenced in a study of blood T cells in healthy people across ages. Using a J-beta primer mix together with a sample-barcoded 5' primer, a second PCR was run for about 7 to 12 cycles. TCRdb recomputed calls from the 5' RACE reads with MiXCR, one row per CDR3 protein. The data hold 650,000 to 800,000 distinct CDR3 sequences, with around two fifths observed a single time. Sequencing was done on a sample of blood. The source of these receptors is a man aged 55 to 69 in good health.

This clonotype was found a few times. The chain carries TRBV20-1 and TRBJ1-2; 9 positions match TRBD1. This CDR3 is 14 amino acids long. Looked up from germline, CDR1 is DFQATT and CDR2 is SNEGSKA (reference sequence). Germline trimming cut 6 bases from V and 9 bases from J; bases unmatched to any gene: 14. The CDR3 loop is CSARHGDRVVSYTF. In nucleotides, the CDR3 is TGCAGTGCCCGCCATGGGGACAGGGTGGTTAGCTACACCTTC.

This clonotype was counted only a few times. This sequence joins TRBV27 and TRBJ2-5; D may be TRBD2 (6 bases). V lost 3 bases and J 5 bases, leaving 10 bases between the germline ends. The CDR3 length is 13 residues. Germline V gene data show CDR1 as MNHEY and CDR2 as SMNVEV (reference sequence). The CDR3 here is CASSFGGPETQYF. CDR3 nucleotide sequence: TGTGCCAGCAGTTTTGGAGGGCCGGAGACCCAGTACTTC.

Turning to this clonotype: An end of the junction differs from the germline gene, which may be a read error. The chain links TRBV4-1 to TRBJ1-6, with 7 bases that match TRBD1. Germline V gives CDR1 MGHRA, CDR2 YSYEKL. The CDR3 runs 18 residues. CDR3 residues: CASSRAPGQSSYNSPLHF. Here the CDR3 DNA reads TGCGCCAGTAGCCGAGCCCCGGGACAGAGCTCCTATAATTCACCCCTCCACTTT.

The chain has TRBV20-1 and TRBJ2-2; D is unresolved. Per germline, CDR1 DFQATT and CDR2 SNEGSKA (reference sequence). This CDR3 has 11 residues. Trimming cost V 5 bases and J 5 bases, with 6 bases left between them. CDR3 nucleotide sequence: TGCAGTGCTTCAGTTACCGGGGAGCTGTTTTTT. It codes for CSASVTGELFF.

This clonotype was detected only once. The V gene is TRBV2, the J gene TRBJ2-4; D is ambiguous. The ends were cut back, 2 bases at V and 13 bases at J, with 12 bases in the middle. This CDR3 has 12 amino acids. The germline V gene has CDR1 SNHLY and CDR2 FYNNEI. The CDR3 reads CASSELPLSQYF. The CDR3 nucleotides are TGTGCCAGCAGTGAACTCCCATTATCCCAGTACTTC.

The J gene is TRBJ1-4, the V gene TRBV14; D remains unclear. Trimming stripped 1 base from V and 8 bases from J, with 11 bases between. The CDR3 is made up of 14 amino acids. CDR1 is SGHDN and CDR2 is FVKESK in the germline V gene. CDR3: CASSQVGQPEKLFF. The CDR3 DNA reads TGTGCCAGCAGCCAAGTAGGGCAGCCCGAAAAACTGTTTTTT.